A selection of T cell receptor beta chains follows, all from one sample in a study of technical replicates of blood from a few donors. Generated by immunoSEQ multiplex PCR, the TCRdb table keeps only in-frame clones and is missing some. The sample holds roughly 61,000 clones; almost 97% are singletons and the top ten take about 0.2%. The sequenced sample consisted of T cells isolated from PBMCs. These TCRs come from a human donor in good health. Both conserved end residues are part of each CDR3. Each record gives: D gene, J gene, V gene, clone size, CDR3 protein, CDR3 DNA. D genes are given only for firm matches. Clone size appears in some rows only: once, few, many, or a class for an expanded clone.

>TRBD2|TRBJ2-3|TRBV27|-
CASSAPGLAQDTQYF
TGTGCCAGCAGTGCGCCAGGACTAGCCCAAGATACGCAGTATTTT
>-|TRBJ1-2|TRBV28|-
CASSGAGEYYGYTF
TGTGCCAGCAGTGGGGCAGGGGAATACTATGGCTACACCTTC
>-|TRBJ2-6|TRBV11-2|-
CASRSAKRDTVTGANVLTF
TGTGCCAGCAGGAGCGCCAAACGGGACACTGTCACTGGGGCCAACGTCCTGACTTTC
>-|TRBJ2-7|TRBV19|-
CASSRRRTLWEQYF
TGTGCCAGTTCCCGGCGGCGGACTCTCTGGGAGCAGTACTTC
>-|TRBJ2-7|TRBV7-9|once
CASSFIGASEQYF
TGTGCCAGCAGCTTTATAGGGGCGTCCGAGCAGTACTTC
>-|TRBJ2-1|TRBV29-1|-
CSVEPLGDNEQFF
TGCAGCGTTGAACCTCTAGGGGACAATGAGCAGTTCTTC
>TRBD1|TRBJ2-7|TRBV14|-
CASSQASGQAPPPSYEQYF
TGTGCCAGCAGCCAAGCCTCGGGACAGGCGCCCCCCCCATCTTACGAGCAGTACTTC
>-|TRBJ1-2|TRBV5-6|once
CASSPQISYGYTF
TGTGCCAGCAGCCCACAGATATCCTATGGCTACACCTTC
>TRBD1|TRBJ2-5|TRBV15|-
CATSREGGTGLVGETQYF
TGTGCCACCAGCAGAGAAGGAGGGACAGGGCTTGTGGGAGAGACCCAGTACTTC
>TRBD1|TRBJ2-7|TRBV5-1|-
CASSMGTVYSYEQYF
TGCGCCAGCAGCATGGGGACAGTTTACTCCTACGAGCAGTACTTC
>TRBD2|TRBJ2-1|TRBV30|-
CAGTPDAGDFGDEQFF
TGTGCCGGAACCCCAGACGCGGGGGACTTCGGGGATGAGCAGTTCTTC
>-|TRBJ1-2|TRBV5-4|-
CASSLQGDNYGYTF
TGTGCCAGCAGCTTGCAAGGAGATAACTATGGCTACACCTTC
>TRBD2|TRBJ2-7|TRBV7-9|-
CASSFAAGAGHEQYF
TGTGCCAGCAGCTTTGCGGCGGGAGCCGGCCACGAGCAGTACTTC
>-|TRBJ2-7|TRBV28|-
CASSLGTFYEQYF
TGTGCCAGCAGTTTAGGGACTTTCTACGAGCAGTACTTC
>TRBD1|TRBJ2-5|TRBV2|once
CASSATGRQETQYF
TGTGCCAGCAGTGCGACAGGGCGCCAAGAGACCCAGTACTTC
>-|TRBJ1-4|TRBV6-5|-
CASSYSGHLNEKLFF
TGTGCCAGCAGTTATTCGGGTCACCTTAATGAAAAACTGTTTTTT
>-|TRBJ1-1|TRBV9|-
CASSVGGPNTEAFF
TGTGCCAGCAGCGTAGGGGGGCCGAACACTGAAGCTTTCTTT
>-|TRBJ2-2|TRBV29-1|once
CSVEQGVNTGELFF
TGCAGCGTTGAACAAGGGGTTAACACCGGGGAGCTGTTTTTT
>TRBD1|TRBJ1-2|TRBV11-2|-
CASSLGVTGSYTF
TGTGCCAGCAGCTTAGGCGTGACAGGGAGCTACACCTTC
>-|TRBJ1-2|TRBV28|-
CASSTPVGANGYTF
TGTGCCAGCAGTACCCCCGTAGGGGCCAATGGCTACACCTTC
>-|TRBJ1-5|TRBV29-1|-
CSAGNGGSSNQPQHF
TGCAGCGCCGGGAATGGGGGCTCGAGCAATCAGCCCCAGCATTTT
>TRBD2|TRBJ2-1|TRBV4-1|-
CASSTRLAGDVGEQFF
TGCGCCAGCAGCACCCGACTAGCGGGAGATGTTGGCGAGCAGTTCTTC
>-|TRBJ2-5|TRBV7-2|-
CASSLEAGSVVTQYF
TGTGCCAGCAGCTTAGAGGCGGGCTCGGTGGTAACCCAGTACTTC
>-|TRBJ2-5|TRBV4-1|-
CASSQGNSGLETQYF
TGCGCCAGCAGCCAAGGGAACAGTGGCCTCGAGACCCAGTACTTC
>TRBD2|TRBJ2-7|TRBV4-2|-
CASSQVGGTTYEQYF
TGTGCCAGCAGCCAAGTCGGGGGGACGACCTACGAGCAGTACTTC
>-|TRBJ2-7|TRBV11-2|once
CASSTRGDSHYEQYF
TGTGCCAGCAGCACGAGGGGGGACAGCCACTACGAGCAGTACTTC
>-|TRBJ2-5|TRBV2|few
CASKTQYF
TGTGCCAGTAAGACCCAGTACTTC
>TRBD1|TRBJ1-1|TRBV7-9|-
CASSFGQGGTEAFF
TGTGCCAGCAGCTTTGGACAGGGGGGCACTGAAGCTTTCTTT
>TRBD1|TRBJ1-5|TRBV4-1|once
CASSQPGGDRDSQPQHF
TGCGCCAGCAGCCAACCCGGGGGGGACAGGGATTCTCAGCCCCAGCATTTT
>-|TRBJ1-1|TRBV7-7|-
CASSFSSNTEAFF
TGTGCCAGCAGCTTTAGTAGTAACACTGAAGCTTTCTTT
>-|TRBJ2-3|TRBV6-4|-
CASSLGDLFPHTQYF
TGTGCCAGCAGCCTCGGGGACTTATTCCCCCATACGCAGTATTTT
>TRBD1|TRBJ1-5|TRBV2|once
CASSGTGSGQPQHF
TGTGCCAGCAGTGGGACAGGGTCGGGTCAGCCCCAGCATTTT
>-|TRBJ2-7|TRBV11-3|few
CASSSTSSYEQYF
TGTGCCAGCAGCAGTACTAGCTCCTACGAGCAGTACTTC
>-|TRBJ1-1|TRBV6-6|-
CASIQGFLRDTEAFF
TGTGCCAGCATACAGGGTTTTCTCAGGGACACTGAAGCTTTCTTT
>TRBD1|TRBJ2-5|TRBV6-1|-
CASRPDRVWGETQYF
TGTGCCAGCAGACCGGACAGGGTGTGGGGGGAGACCCAGTACTTC
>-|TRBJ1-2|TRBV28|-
CASSARSEGVIWNGYTF
TGTGCCAGCAGTGCTCGGAGCGAGGGGGTAATCTGGAATGGCTACACCTTC
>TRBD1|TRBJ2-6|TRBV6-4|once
CASSGTGGAGANVLTF
TGTGCCAGCAGTGGGACAGGGGGCGCTGGGGCCAACGTCCTGACTTTC
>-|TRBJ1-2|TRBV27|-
CASTEIQGGYTF
TGTGCCAGCACGGAGATCCAGGGAGGCTACACCTTC
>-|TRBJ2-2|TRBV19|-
CASSAATGGELFF
TGTGCCAGTTCGGCGGCTACAGGCGGGGAGCTGTTTTTT
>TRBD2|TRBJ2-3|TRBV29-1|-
CSVVVSGTTDTQYF
TGCAGCGTTGTAGTTAGCGGGACCACAGATACGCAGTATTTT
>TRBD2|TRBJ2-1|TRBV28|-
CASRTGTSGRNEQFF
TGTGCCAGCAGGACCGGGACTAGCGGGAGAAATGAGCAGTTCTTC
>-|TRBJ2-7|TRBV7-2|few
CASSLEWGQGLYF
TGTGCCAGCAGCTTAGAGTGGGGCCAGGGGCTGTACTTC
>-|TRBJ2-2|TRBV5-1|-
CASSLGTENTGELFF
TGCGCCAGCAGCTTGGGGACAGAGAACACCGGGGAGCTGTTTTTT
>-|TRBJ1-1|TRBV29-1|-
CSVGFWGQMNTEAFF
TGCAGCGTTGGTTTCTGGGGCCAAATGAACACTGAAGCTTTCTTT
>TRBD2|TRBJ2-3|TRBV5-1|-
CASSLTTSGSTDTQYF
TGCGCCAGCAGCTTAACTACTAGCGGTAGCACAGATACGCAGTATTTT
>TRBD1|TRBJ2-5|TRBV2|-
CASSDQGAMETQYF
TGTGCCAGCAGTGACCAGGGGGCGATGGAGACCCAGTACTTC
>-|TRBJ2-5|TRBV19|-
CASSGADLPYQETQYF
TGTGCCAGTAGTGGGGCGGACCTACCGTACCAAGAGACCCAGTACTTC
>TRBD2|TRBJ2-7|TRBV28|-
CATIGTSGVDAYEQYF
TGTGCCACCATCGGGACTAGCGGAGTGGATGCTTACGAGCAGTACTTC
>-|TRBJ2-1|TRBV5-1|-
CASSQLEGLYNEQFF
TGCGCCAGCAGCCAACTAGAGGGACTCTACAATGAGCAGTTCTTC
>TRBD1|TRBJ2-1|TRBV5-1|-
CASRSLGQPSSYNEQFF
TGCGCCAGCAGGTCATTGGGACAGCCTAGCTCCTACAATGAGCAGTTCTTC
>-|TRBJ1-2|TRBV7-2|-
CASSPPVNYGYTF
TGTGCCAGCAGCCCCCCAGTAAACTATGGCTACACCTTC
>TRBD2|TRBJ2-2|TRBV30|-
CAWRLAVDTGELFF
TGTGCCTGGAGGCTAGCGGTCGACACCGGGGAGCTGTTTTTT
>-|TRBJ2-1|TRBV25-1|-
CASYSYNEQFF
TGTGCCAGCTATTCCTACAATGAGCAGTTCTTC